Following are 15 T cell receptor beta chains from one sample sequenced in a study of OX40 agonist ivuxolimab in advanced cancers. Method: immunoSEQ multiplex PCR; TCRdb's copy keeps in-frame clones and lacks some. In the table there are 80,000 or so clones, roughly nine tenths of which are singletons. The sequencing here drew on CD4+ or CD8+ T cells sorted from blood, taken in a trial of the OX40 agonist ivuxolimab. The receptors here all came from an adult with an advanced solid tumor such as melanoma, head and neck, liver or kidney cancer.

Here the CDR3 DNA reads TGCGCCAGCAGCCTGGACCCCGCGGGAGCGGACTCCTACGAGCAGTACTTC. Its protein is CASSLDPAGADSYEQYF. The V and J genes are TRBV5-1 and TRBJ2-5, with 7 nucleotides matching TRBD2. The J call may be mistaken, given a closer DNA end match to TRBJ2-7. Germline CDR1 is SGHRS and CDR2 is YFSETQ. This CDR3 region has 17 residues.

The V and J genes are TRBV6-5 and TRBJ2-3; no reliable D call. The V end was cut by 0 bases, the J end by 0 bases, with 10 bases between. Germline CDR1 reads MNHEY; CDR2 reads SVGAGI. The CDR3 loop spans 16 amino acids. CDR3 bases: TGTGCCAGCAGTTACTCGAACGGAAAGAGCACAGATACGCAGTATTTT. Translation gives CASSYSNGKSTDTQYF.

This clone was seen a handful of times. J is TRBJ2-3 and V is TRBV28; weak D call: TRBD2 (5 bases). Trimming took off 5 bases at V and 4 bases at J, with 13 bases between the two ends. This CDR3 has 14 amino acids. Germline V gene sequence: CDR1 MDHEN, CDR2 SYDVKM. The CDR3 spells CASSTRPGADTQYF. CDR3 nucleotides: TGTGCCAGCAGTACCCGACCCGGGGCAGATACGCAGTATTTT.

The V call is TRBV7-3, the J call TRBJ2-7, with TRBD2 as a possible D gene (6 bases). The CDR3 has 13 amino acids. The ends were cut back, 5 bases at V and 1 base at J, with 9 bases in the middle. Germline assignment: CDR1 SGHTA and CDR2 FQGTGA. The CDR3 nucleotides read TGTGCCAGCAGCCCCGGAGGGTCCTACGAGCAGTACTTC. Translation gives CASSPGGSYEQYF.

This chain links TRBV28 with TRBJ1-1; D call uncertain. V was clipped by 6 bases and J by 5 bases, with 10 bases between them. The V gene's germline CDR1 is MDHEN and CDR2 SYDVKM. This CDR3 comprises 12 residues. The CDR3 coding sequence is TGTGCCAGCAGCGTCCTGGAGACTGAAGCTTTCTTT. Amino acids: CASSVLETEAFF.

The chain recombines TRBV5-6 with TRBJ1-5; D possibly corresponds to TRBD1 (6 bases). The ends were cut back, 5 bases at V and 5 bases at J, with 14 bases in the middle. The CDR3 spans 14 residues. From germline, CDR1 is SGHDT and CDR2 YYEEEE. The CDR3 bases are TGTGCCAGCAGTTATCGGGGGCGTCATCAGCCCCAGCATTTT. Protein: CASSYRGRHQPQHF.

V gene TRBV6-1 combines with J gene TRBJ1-2; D is possibly TRBD1 (6 bases). Trimming removed 10 bases from V and 7 bases from J, with 10 bases in between. Germline V gene lookup returns CDR1 MNHNS and CDR2 SASEGT. CDR3 length: 10 amino acids. CDR3 region: CATRDIGYTF. The CDR3 DNA reads TGTGCCACCCGGGACATTGGCTACACCTTC.

The CDR3 region is CASSLGRNYGYTF. The CDR3 nucleotides read TGCGCCAGCAGCTTGGGTAGAAACTATGGCTACACCTTC. The rearrangement joins TRBV5-1 to TRBJ1-2; D not resolved. The V end lost 0 bases, the J end lost 2 bases, and 5 bases lay between the germline ends. The germline V gene has CDR1 SGHRS and CDR2 YFSETQ. This CDR3 is built from 13 residues. Based on the CDR3 plus reference TRBV5-1 and TRBJ1-2, the full variable domain is KAGVTQTPRYLIKTRGQQVTLSCSPISGHRSVSWYQQTPGQGLQFLFEYFSETQRNKGNFPGRFSGRQFSNSRSEMNVSTLELGDSALYLCASSLGRNYGYTFGSGTRLTVV.

This rearrangement joins TRBV30 to TRBJ1-4; 7 nucleotides agree with TRBD1. V shed 4 bases, J shed 2 bases, and the junction held 4 bases outside the gene matches. From germline, CDR1 is GTSNPN and CDR2 SVGIG (reference sequence). CDR3 length: 14 residues. The CDR3 coding sequence is TGTGCCTGGACCCAGGGGGTGACTAATGAAAAACTGTTTTTT. It is translated as CAWTQGVTNEKLFF.

V gene TRBV7-2 combines with J gene TRBJ2-3; D unclear. The CDR3 extends over 13 amino acids. The V and J ends lost 3 bases and 6 bases respectively, with 10 bases between them. CDR1 and CDR2 from the germline V gene are SGHTA and FQGNSA. DNA for the CDR3: TGTGCCAGCAGCTTTGGGCACGGGGATACGCAGTATTTT. It is translated as CASSFGHGDTQYF.

V is TRBV5-1 and J is TRBJ2-7; D remains ambiguous. Germline V gene sequence: CDR1 SGHRS, CDR2 YFSETQ. Trimming shortened V by 1 base and J by 9 bases, and 20 bases separated the two germline ends. The CDR3 runs to 15 residues. The CDR3 is CASSLSSAPPERQYF. CDR3 nucleotide sequence: TGCGCCAGCAGCTTGAGTAGTGCCCCGCCGGAGCGGCAGTACTTC.

The V and J genes are TRBV10-3 and TRBJ2-2, with 9 bases that match TRBD1. Germline V gives CDR1 ENHRY, CDR2 SYGVKD. The CDR3 contains 14 residues. The trim removed 6 bases at V and 7 bases at J, leaving 6 bases unmatched. The CDR3 DNA reads as TGTGCCATCAGAGGGACAGGGTCCGTCGGGGAGCTGTTTTTT. Residues: CAIRGTGSVGELFF.

The CDR3: CASSQGQRGTEAFF. The CDR3 bases are TGTGCCAGTAGTCAGGGACAGCGCGGGACTGAAGCTTTCTTT. The rearrangement uses TRBV19 and TRBJ1-1, with 7 bases identical to TRBD1. Germline assignment: CDR1 LNHDA and CDR2 SQIVND (reference sequence). Trimming took 5 bases from V and 5 from J; bases not matched to a gene: 8. The CDR3 has 14 amino acids.

This clone was counted between two and nine times. This chain joins TRBV7-3 and TRBJ2-5, with no clear D. Germline V gene data show CDR1 as SGHTA and CDR2 as FQGTGA. This CDR3 has 15 residues. V lost 4 bases and J 6 bases, leaving 18 bases between the germline ends. In nucleotides, the CDR3 is TGTGCCAGCAGCTCTCAGCCCGGAGAGAGGCAGACCCAGTACTTC. The encoded protein is CASSSQPGERQTQYF.

V is TRBV28 and J is TRBJ2-7; D is unresolved. The ends were cut back, 1 base at V and 6 bases at J, with 22 bases in the middle. This CDR3 contains 17 residues. Per the germline V gene, CDR1 is MDHEN and CDR2 is SYDVKM. The DNA of the CDR3 is TGTGCCAGCAGTTTATATGGAACAGTCGTGGGGTCCGGCGAGCAGTACTTC. This translates into CASSLYGTVVGSGEQYF.